The entry that follows covers one TCR beta chain sequence. Antigen unknown. Germline-derived CDR1 and CDR2 are SQVTM and ANQGSEA. V lost 0 bases and J 9 bases, leaving 14 bases between the germline ends. The CDR3 is 13 amino acids. It was with random hexamers that roughly 0.45 to 1 ug RNA was reverse transcribed. Amplification of the TCR beta CDR3 was carried out by immunoSEQ multiplex PCR, which spanned a total of 54 Vbeta and 13 Jbeta segments. One entry per CDR3 protein, called by TCRdb with MiXCR from the immunoSEQ multiplex PCR reads. Among about 210,000 distinct CDR3 sequences, 95% were seen once, and the ten largest hold 0.095%. The data originate from a study of CD8 T cells in Susac syndrome. From blood CD8+ and CD4+ T cells, the TCR beta chain was sequenced. The multiple sclerosis controls comprised treatment-naive patients whose relapsing-remitting disease was stable or active. Findings of the study overall: It was acknowledged in the study that the number of individuals who were included in its TCR sequencing and HLA analysis was relatively small.

The TCR originated in a human donor with multiple sclerosis. Sample: CD4+ T cells from PBMCs. This chain links TRBV29-1 with TRBJ2-5; weak D call: TRBD1 (5 bases). The CDR3 is CSVEDGASGSQYF. Written as DNA, the CDR3 is TGCAGCGTTGAAGACGGTGCCTCAGGGTCCCAGTACTTC.